These 31 T cell receptor beta chains share one sample of origin, sequenced in a study of blood T cell repertoires in COVID-19. Profiling relied on immunoSEQ multiplex PCR, and the TCRdb table lists in-frame clones only, not all of them. This sample has fewer than 300,000 clones, with approximately 86% found just once. The sequenced material came from peripheral blood. The source of these receptors is a man aged 40-50 years who had recovered from COVID-19.

The V gene is TRBV12-5, the J gene TRBJ2-7; 10 bases agree with TRBD1. CDR1 and CDR2 from the germline V gene are LGHNT and FRNRAP. The V gene end was trimmed by 1 base and the J gene end by 0 bases; junction bases not matched to a gene: 3. This CDR3 is built from 16 residues. The CDR3 nucleotides read TGTGCTAGTGGTTTGGCTAGGGACAGGGGCTCCTACGAGCAGTACTTC. This gives the protein CASGLARDRGSYEQYF.

The J gene is TRBJ1-1, the V gene TRBV29-1; 7 bases agree with TRBD1. CDR1 is SQVTM and CDR2 is ANQGSEA in the germline V gene. V lost 7 bases and J lost 0; bases outside the gene matches: 5. The CDR3 consists of 13 residues. CDR3 region: CSAGTVMNTEAFF. The CDR3 DNA reads as TGCAGCGCGGGGACAGTCATGAACACTGAAGCTTTCTTT. The whole variable domain, filled in from reference TRBV29-1 and TRBJ1-1, reads SAVISQKPSRDICQRGTSLTIQCQVDSQVTMMFWYRQQPGQSLTLIATANQGSEATYESGFVIDKFPISRPNLTFSTLTVSNMSPEDSSIYLCSAGTVMNTEAFFGQGTRLTVV.

The V call is TRBV2, the J call TRBJ2-3; 7 bases align to TRBD2. After removal of 6 bases from V and 6 bases from J, the junction contained 3 bases not matched to a gene. Looked up from germline, CDR1 is SNHLY and CDR2 is FYNNEI. The CDR3 sequence is 12 residues long. The CDR3 spells CASRGRGDTQYF. Written as DNA, the CDR3 is TGTGCCAGCAGGGGGCGGGGGGATACGCAGTATTTT.

The chain has TRBV6-5 and TRBJ1-4, with D unresolved. There are 14 residues in the CDR3. The germline V gene encodes CDR1 MNHEY and CDR2 SVGAGI. Deletions cut 6 bases from V and 3 bases from J, with 11 bases between. The CDR3 DNA sequence: TGTGCCAGCAGGATGGGCAACGCTAATGAAAAACTGTTTTTT. Translation gives CASRMGNANEKLFF.

The gene calls are TRBV3-1 (or the pseudogene TRBV3-2) and TRBJ1-2; 10 bases match TRBD1. Germline CDR1 reads LGHDT; CDR2 reads YNNKEL (reference sequence). This CDR3 is built from 15 residues. The V and J ends lost 4 bases and 3 bases, in that order; junction bases with no gene match: 5. CDR3 residues: CASSPGQGFYYGYTF. The CDR3 DNA reads as TGTGCCAGCAGCCCGGGACAGGGGTTCTACTATGGCTACACCTTC.

The chain joins TRBV3-1 (or the pseudogene TRBV3-2) to TRBJ2-2; no clear D gene. Germline V gives CDR1 LGHDT, CDR2 YNNKEL (reference sequence). Deletions cut 1 base from V and 6 bases from J, with 6 bases between. The CDR3 has 13 residues. The CDR3 DNA reads TGTGCCAGCAGCCAAGTATATCCCGGGGAGCTGTTTTTT. It specifies CASSQVYPGELFF.

This chain joins TRBV7-2 and TRBJ2-5, with 11 nucleotides matching TRBD1. Germline CDR1 is SGHTA and CDR2 is FQGNSA. This CDR3 has 15 residues. Trimming removed 6 bases from V and 10 bases from J; junction bases left unmatched: 13. CDR3 region: CASREPGQGVVDQYF. CDR3 DNA: TGTGCCAGCAGAGAACCGGGACAGGGGGTTGTAGACCAGTACTTC.

This clone has just one count. The chain recombines TRBV15 with TRBJ2-2, with D possibly being TRBD1 (6 bases). Germline V gene lookup returns CDR1 LNHNV and CDR2 YYDKDF (reference sequence). The CDR3 runs 15 residues. The ends were cut back, 1 base at V and 4 bases at J, with 10 bases in the middle. The CDR3 nucleotides are TGTGCCACCAGCAGAGGGGGGCAAAGCACCGGGGAGCTGTTTTTT. Translated: CATSRGGQSTGELFF.

The chain is built from TRBV11-2 and TRBJ2-7; 8 bases are shared with TRBD2. CDR1 is SGHAT, CDR2 FQNNGV, per germline. The junction had 2 bases not matched to a gene; V was cut back by 1 base and J by 6 bases. This CDR3 region has 13 residues. The CDR3 region is CASSLGAGGEQYF. The CDR3 region has the DNA TGTGCCAGCAGCTTAGGGGCGGGGGGCGAGCAGTACTTC.

This clone was observed a single time. The chain couples TRBV18 to TRBJ2-7; 8 bases fit TRBD2. V was pared by 3 bases and J by 5 bases, with 15 bases of the junction left unmatched. The CDR3 has 17 amino acids. The V gene's germline CDR1 is KGHSH and CDR2 LQKENI. CDR3: CASSPDGPPSGSHEQYF. DNA for the CDR3: TGTGCCAGCTCACCGGATGGGCCCCCCAGCGGGAGTCACGAGCAGTACTTC.

The chain is built from TRBV6-2 or TRBV6-3 and TRBJ2-3; TRBD1 aligns across 7 bases. Germline V lookup: CDR1 MNHEY, CDR2 SVGEGT. The CDR3 sequence is 14 residues long. After removal of 4 bases from V and 2 bases from J, the junction contained 3 bases not matched to a gene. DNA of the CDR3: TGTGCCAGCAGTTTTGGGACAGCCACAGATACGCAGTATTTT. Protein sequence: CASSFGTATDTQYF.

The chain employs TRBV30 and TRBJ2-7, with 8 bases identical to TRBD2. The CDR3 length is 14 residues. Germline assignment: CDR1 GTSNPN and CDR2 SVGIG (reference sequence). J gave up 2 bases and V 5 bases, and 8 bases lay outside the gene matches. CDR3 sequence reads: CAWGPTSGPYEQYF. The CDR3 DNA reads as TGTGCCTGGGGACCTACTAGCGGCCCCTACGAGCAGTACTTC. Looking up the rest from reference TRBV30 and TRBJ2-7 gives the full variable domain: SQTIHQWPATLVQPVGSPLSLECTVEGTSNPNLYWYRQAAGRGLQLLFYSVGIGQISSEVPQNLSASRPQDRQFILSSKKLLLSDSGFYLCAWGPTSGPYEQYFGPGTRLTVT.

The chain joins TRBV11-2 to TRBJ1-6; TRBD1 is a possible D gene (5 bases). The V gene's germline CDR1 is SGHAT and CDR2 FQNNGV. The CDR3 totals 10 residues. The CDR3 loop reads CDRFGSPLHF. In DNA form, the CDR3 reads TGTGACAGGTTCGGTTCACCCCTCCACTTT.

The CDR3 spells CAVSQGQGLNTEAFF. The CDR3, as DNA: TGTGCCGTATCACAGGGACAGGGACTGAACACTGAAGCTTTCTTT. The rearrangement uses TRBV7-6 and TRBJ1-1, with 9 bases fitting TRBD1. Germline V gene lookup returns CDR1 SGHVS and CDR2 FNYEAQ. J gave up 0 bases and V 11 bases, and 10 bases lay outside the gene matches. The CDR3 has 15 residues.

This clone was found once. The chain carries TRBV9 and TRBJ2-3, with 8 bases that match TRBD2. Per the germline V gene, CDR1 is SGDLS and CDR2 is YYNGEE. The junction had 11 bases not matched to a gene; V was cut back by 6 bases and J by 5 bases. CDR3 length: 15 residues. In DNA form, the CDR3 reads TGTGCCAGCAACAGAGCGGGAGTGGGTGGAGATACGCAGTATTTT. Amino acids: CASNRAGVGGDTQYF.

A word on this clone: Different DNA sequences within this sample yield the same CDR3. The chain joins TRBV5-1 to TRBJ2-7; no firm D call. Trimming removed 4 bases at V and 4 bases at J, with 6 bases between. The CDR3 is 11 residues long. Germline V lookup: CDR1 SGHRS, CDR2 YFSETQ. The CDR3: CASSQNYEQYF. The CDR3 DNA is TGCGCCAGCAGCCAAAATTACGAGCAGTACTTC.

V usage is TRBV7-9 and J usage is TRBJ1-6; tentatively, D is TRBD1 (5 bases). Trimming took 1 base from V and 0 from J, leaving 13 bases between them. CDR1 and CDR2 (germline): SEHNR, FQNEAQ (reference sequence). The CDR3 length is 18 residues. The CDR3 DNA follows: TGTGCCAGCAGCTTAGGGCCCGAACAGGTCTCCTATAATTCACCCCTCCACTTT. Encoded protein: CASSLGPEQVSYNSPLHF.

Only a few counts were recorded for this clone. V is TRBV19 and J is TRBJ2-2; the match to TRBD2 covers 7 bases. Germline trimming cut 10 bases from V and 7 bases from J; bases unmatched to any gene: 12. This CDR3 spans 14 amino acids. Germline V gene sequence: CDR1 LNHDA, CDR2 SQIVND (reference sequence). CDR3: CATTETSFGGELFF. DNA of the CDR3: TGTGCCACCACCGAGACTAGCTTCGGCGGGGAGCTGTTTTTT.

The V and J genes are TRBV9 and TRBJ2-1, with 9 nucleotides matching TRBD2. The V gene's germline CDR1 is SGDLS and CDR2 YYNGEE. The CDR3 is 15 residues long. V lost 2 bases, J lost 3 bases, and 3 bases stayed unmatched. This chain's CDR3 is CASSVSGRFYNEQFF. The CDR3 region has the DNA TGTGCCAGCAGCGTTAGCGGGAGATTCTACAATGAGCAGTTCTTC.

This sequence joins TRBV6-6 and TRBJ2-5; D gene ambiguous. This CDR3 is built from 11 residues. V was pared by 7 bases and J by 4 bases, with 7 bases between. Germline V CDR1 and CDR2: MNHNY, SVGAGI (reference sequence). The CDR3 is CASKFRETQYF. For the CDR3, the DNA is TGTGCCAGCAAATTCAGAGAGACCCAGTACTTC.

The chain is built from TRBV12-3 or TRBV12-4 and TRBJ1-2; TRBD1 is a possible D gene (6 bases). The CDR3 runs 13 residues. Trimming cost V 6 bases and J 6 bases, with 14 bases left between them. The DNA for the CDR3 is TGTGCCAGCAGGGGGGCGAGGCCCGATGGCTACACCTTC. Translated: CASRGARPDGYTF.

The chain uses TRBV18 and TRBJ2-1; 11 bases line up with TRBD2. CDR3 length: 16 residues. Germline V gene data show CDR1 as KGHSH and CDR2 as LQKENI. The J segment lost 10 bases and the V segment lost 3 bases, leaving 11 bases of the junction unmatched. CDR3 sequence (DNA): TGTGCCAGCTCACCCCCGACTAGCGGGGAACTGTGGGAGCAGTTCTTC. Translating it yields CASSPPTSGELWEQFF.

CDR3 region: CASSQERQVNTEAFF. The CDR3 region has the DNA TGTGCCAGCAGCCAAGAAAGACAGGTGAACACTGAAGCTTTCTTT. The chain carries TRBV3-1 (or the pseudogene TRBV3-2) and TRBJ1-1; the D gene is possibly TRBD1 (6 bases). V was cut by 0 bases and J by 0 bases, with 8 bases left in between. From germline, CDR1 is LGHDT and CDR2 YNNKEL (reference sequence). The CDR3 contains 15 residues.

This chain's CDR3 is CASTEQGPSYEQYF. DNA for the CDR3: TGTGCCAGCACCGAACAGGGCCCTTCCTACGAGCAGTACTTC. V usage is TRBV2 and J usage is TRBJ2-7, with D tentatively TRBD1 (6 bases). Trimming stripped 7 bases from V and 1 base from J, with 14 bases between. From germline, CDR1 is SNHLY and CDR2 FYNNEI. The CDR3 sequence is 14 residues long.

The CDR3 coding sequence is TGTGCCAGCAGCAGACAACTAGCGGCTGCGATCTCCTACAATGAGCAGTTCTTC. Its translation: CASSRQLAAAISYNEQFF. The chain employs TRBV2 and TRBJ2-1; 8 nucleotides line up with TRBD2. V shed 6 bases, J shed 0 bases, and the junction held 13 bases outside the gene matches. This CDR3 spans 18 amino acids. Germline V CDR1 and CDR2: SNHLY, FYNNEI.

The rearrangement links TRBV7-9 to TRBJ2-4; 8 positions match TRBD1. Germline-derived CDR1 and CDR2 are SEHNR and FQNEAQ (reference sequence). Trimming at V came to 1 base and at J to 7 bases, leaving 3 bases not matched to a gene. This CDR3 has 14 residues. The CDR3 nucleotides read TGTGCCAGCAGCTTAGGGACAGGGTTTAACATTCAGTACTTC. Its protein is CASSLGTGFNIQYF.

The V call is TRBV3-1 (or the pseudogene TRBV3-2), the J call TRBJ2-1; D is perhaps TRBD2 (5 bases). This CDR3 has 16 residues. V lost 0 bases and J 2 bases, leaving 11 bases between the germline ends. Germline CDR1 and CDR2: LGHDT and YNNKEL (reference sequence). The CDR3 spells CASSQDRGNPYNEQFF. In DNA, the CDR3 is TGTGCCAGCAGCCAAGATCGGGGAAATCCCTACAATGAGCAGTTCTTC.

The chain recombines TRBV19 with TRBJ2-3; 8 bases align to TRBD2. Germline V gives CDR1 LNHDA, CDR2 SQIVND (reference sequence). The CDR3 runs to 16 residues. V was clipped by 9 bases and J by 5 bases; unmatched bases: 16. This CDR3 reads CASARDATGGQDTQYF. CDR3 in DNA: TGTGCCAGCGCCCGGGACGCGACGGGGGGGCAAGATACGCAGTATTTT.

This rearrangement joins TRBV19 to TRBJ1-5, with 7 positions matching TRBD1. There are 18 residues in the CDR3. In germline, CDR1 is LNHDA, CDR2 SQIVND (reference sequence). V dropped 1 base and J dropped 1; count of bases not matched to a gene: 10. CDR3 residues: CASSIVRTGGMSNQPQHF. CDR3 DNA sequence: TGTGCCAGTAGTATAGTCCGGACAGGAGGGATGAGCAATCAGCCCCAGCATTTT.

The genes are TRBV13 and TRBJ2-7; D might be TRBD2 (6 bases). Germline values: CDR1 PRHDT, CDR2 FYEKMQ (reference sequence). The V end was cut by 1 base, the J end by 7 bases, with 11 bases between. This CDR3 has 13 residues. The CDR3 nucleotides are TGTGCCAGCAGCTTAGAGGAGGGGAGGGAGCAGTACTTC. Amino acid sequence: CASSLEEGREQYF.

The rearrangement links TRBV3-1 (or the pseudogene TRBV3-2) to TRBJ1-1; D unresolved. The CDR3 contains 15 residues. Trimming pared 5 bases from V and 1 base from J, leaving 14 bases between. CDR1 is LGHDT, CDR2 YNNKEL, per germline (reference sequence). CDR3: CASSLRGPGNTEAFF. The CDR3 nucleotides read TGTGCCAGCAGCTTAAGAGGTCCCGGGAACACTGAAGCTTTCTTT.